This T cell receptor (beta chain) was sequenced for a study of T cells after yellow fever vaccination. This clonotype was recorded a few times. No antigen is known for it. This CDR3 region has 14 residues. Germline lookup yields CDR1 MDHEN and CDR2 SYDVKM. Germline trimming cut 5 bases from V and 7 bases from J; bases unmatched to any gene: 11. General study findings and limits: Shared CD4/CD8 clonotypes were a small share, likely from convergent recombination. A secondary response was less intense yet reached its peak sooner, at day 5 versus 15. Most clones from primary vaccination were detected again post-booster (around 95% CD4, roughly 91% CD8).

TCRdb reanalysed the 5' RACE reads using MiXCR and keeps one entry per CDR3 protein. The table lists under 700,000 distinct CDR3 sequences, roughly a sixth of them singletons, with 15% to 20% in the top ten. The sequencing used PBMCs, collected less than 6 days after the first yellow fever vaccination. The clonotype comes from a man aged 18 to 30 who received the YFV17D yellow fever vaccine. This chain connects TRBV28 to TRBJ2-7; 7 bases are a match to TRBD1. The CDR3 loop reads CASSPRTGIWEQYV. The DNA of the CDR3 is TGTGCCAGCAGTCCCCGGACAGGCATCTGGGAGCAGTACGTC.